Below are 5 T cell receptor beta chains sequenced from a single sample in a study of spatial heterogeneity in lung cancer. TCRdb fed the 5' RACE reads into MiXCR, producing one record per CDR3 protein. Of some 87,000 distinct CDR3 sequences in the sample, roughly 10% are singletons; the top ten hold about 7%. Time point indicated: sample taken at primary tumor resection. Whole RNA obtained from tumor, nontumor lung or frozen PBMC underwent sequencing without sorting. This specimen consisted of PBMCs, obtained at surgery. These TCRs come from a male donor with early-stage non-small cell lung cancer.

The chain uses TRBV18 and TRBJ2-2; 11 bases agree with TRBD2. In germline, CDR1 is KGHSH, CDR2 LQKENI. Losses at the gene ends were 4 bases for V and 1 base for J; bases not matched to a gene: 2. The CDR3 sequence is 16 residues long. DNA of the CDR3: TGTGCCAGCTCACTACTAGCGGGGGAGAACACCGGGGAGCTGTTTTTT. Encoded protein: CASSLLAGENTGELFF. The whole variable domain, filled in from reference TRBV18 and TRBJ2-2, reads NAGVMQNPRHLVRRRGQEARLRCSPMKGHSHVYWYRQLPEEGLKFMVYLQKENIIDESGMPKERFSAEFPKEGPSILRIQQVVRGDSAAYFCASSLLAGENTGELFFGEGSRLTVL.

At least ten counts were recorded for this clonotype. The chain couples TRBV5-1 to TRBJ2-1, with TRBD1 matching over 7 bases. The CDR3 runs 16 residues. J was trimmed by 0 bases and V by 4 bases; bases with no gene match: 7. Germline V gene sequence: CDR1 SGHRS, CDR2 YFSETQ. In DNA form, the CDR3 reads TGCGCCAGCAGCGTGACCGGGACAGCCTCCTACAATGAGCAGTTCTTC. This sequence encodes CASSVTGTASYNEQFF. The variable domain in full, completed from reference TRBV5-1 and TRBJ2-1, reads KAGVTQTPRYLIKTRGQQVTLSCSPISGHRSVSWYQQTPGQGLQFLFEYFSETQRNKGNFPGRFSGRQFSNSRSEMNVSTLELGDSALYLCASSVTGTASYNEQFFGPGTRLTVL.

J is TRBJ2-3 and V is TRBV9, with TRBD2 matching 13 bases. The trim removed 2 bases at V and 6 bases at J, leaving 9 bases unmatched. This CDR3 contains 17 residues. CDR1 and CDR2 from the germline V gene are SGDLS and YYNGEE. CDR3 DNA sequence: TGTGCCAGCAGCGTGGGACTAGCGGGGAATGAAGGTGATACGCAGTATTTT. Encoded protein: CASSVGLAGNEGDTQYF.

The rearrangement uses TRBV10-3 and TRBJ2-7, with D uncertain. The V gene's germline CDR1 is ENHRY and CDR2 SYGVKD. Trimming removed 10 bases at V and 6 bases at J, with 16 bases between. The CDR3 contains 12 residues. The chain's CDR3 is CATGEEFSEQYF. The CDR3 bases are TGTGCCACGGGCGAGGAGTTCAGCGAGCAGTACTTC.

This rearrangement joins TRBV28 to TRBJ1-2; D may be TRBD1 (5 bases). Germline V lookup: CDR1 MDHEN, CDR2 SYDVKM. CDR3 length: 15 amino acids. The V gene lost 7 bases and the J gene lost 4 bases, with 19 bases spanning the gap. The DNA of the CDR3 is TGTGCCAGCAAAGGGACCGGGGGTTTTGCCTATGGCTACACCTTC. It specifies CASKGTGGFAYGYTF.